This entry lists 25 T cell receptor beta chains sequenced from one sample in a study of T cells in localized non-small cell lung cancer. Some clones are missing from TCRdb's copy, which holds only in-frame ones; the method was immunoSEQ multiplex PCR. The sample records 35,000 to 40,000 clones, approximately 84% being singletons. This sample comprised peripheral blood, obtained before any cancer treatment. These receptors all come from a man aged 40 to 70 with stage I lung adenocarcinoma.

This chain connects TRBV9 to TRBJ1-1; possibly TRBD1 for D (5 bases). Between the trimmed V and J ends, which lost 0 bases and 5 bases, there was a span of 11 bases. The CDR3 is made up of 14 amino acids. The germline V gene encodes CDR1 SGDLS and CDR2 YYNGEE. The CDR3 nucleotides are TGTGCCAGCAGCGTAGCTGGGGGGGGTACTGAAGCTTTCTTT. Its translation is CASSVAGGGTEAFF.

The chain recombines TRBV4-1 with TRBJ2-7; no clear D. V lost 4 bases and J lost 5, with 15 bases in between. This CDR3 has 14 residues. CDR1 and CDR2 from the germline V gene are MGHRA and YSYEKL. CDR3 loop: CASSPLLRKNEQYF. The CDR3 nucleotides are TGCGCCAGCAGCCCCCTTTTGAGGAAAAACGAGCAGTACTTC.

The chain links TRBV14 to TRBJ2-7; 7 bases are a match to TRBD2. This CDR3 region has 14 residues. J was trimmed by 5 bases and V by 2 bases; bases with no gene match: 6. Germline CDR1 reads SGHDN; CDR2 reads FVKESK. The DNA of the CDR3 is TGTGCCAGCAGCCAAAGTGGGGGGGGAGACGAGCAGTACTTC. Encoded protein: CASSQSGGGDEQYF.

The chain uses TRBV5-1 and TRBJ2-3; 9 bases are a match to TRBD2. Germline-derived CDR1 and CDR2 are SGHRS and YFSETQ. Trimming at V came to 4 bases and at J to 6 bases, leaving 6 bases not matched to a gene. The CDR3 has 14 residues. CDR3 amino acids: CASSTAGGYDTQYF. The CDR3 bases are TGCGCCAGCAGCACAGCGGGAGGATATGATACGCAGTATTTT.

The chain employs TRBV6-6 and TRBJ2-7; 10 nucleotides align to TRBD1. Losses at the gene ends were 2 bases for V and 4 bases for J; bases not matched to a gene: 8. This CDR3 has 16 amino acids. In germline, CDR1 is MNHNY, CDR2 SVGAGI (reference sequence). This chain's CDR3 is CASSYPGTGARYEQYF. The CDR3 bases are TGTGCCAGCAGTTACCCCGGGACAGGGGCGAGGTACGAGCAGTACTTC.

This rearrangement joins TRBV5-1 to TRBJ2-1, with 8 bases identical to TRBD2. V lost 3 bases and J lost 10; bases outside the gene matches: 6. This CDR3 comprises 13 residues. Germline CDR1 SGHRS, CDR2 YFSETQ. The CDR3 here is CASSSTSGGEQFF. CDR3 nucleotides: TGCGCCAGCAGCTCTACTAGCGGCGGGGAGCAGTTCTTC.

This clone appeared once. The CDR3, as DNA: TGTGCCAGCAGCGTTCGTAGCTTGACAGAAAGCAATGAGCAGTTCTTC. It yields the protein CASSVRSLTESNEQFF. The chain employs TRBV9 and TRBJ2-1; weak D call: TRBD1 (5 bases). CDR1 is SGDLS and CDR2 is YYNGEE in the germline V gene. Deletions cut 2 bases from V and 6 bases from J, with 18 bases between. This CDR3 comprises 16 residues. Based on the CDR3 plus reference TRBV9 and TRBJ2-1, the full variable domain is DSGVTQTPKHLITATGQRVTLRCSPRSGDLSVYWYQQSLDQGLQFLIQYYNGEERAKGNILERFSAQQFPDLHSELNLSSLELGDSALYFCASSVRSLTESNEQFFGPGTRLTVL.

The chain employs TRBV7-8 and TRBJ1-1; 9 bases align to TRBD1. With V trimmed by 4 bases and J by 4 bases, 4 bases remained unmatched. CDR3 length: 14 residues. Per the germline V gene, CDR1 is SGHVS and CDR2 is FQNEAQ. The CDR3 loop is CASSSGQGSTEAFF. CDR3 DNA sequence: TGTGCCAGCAGCTCGGGACAGGGAAGCACTGAAGCTTTCTTT.

The V and J genes are TRBV30 and TRBJ1-4; no clear D. CDR3 length: 12 amino acids. Looked up from germline, CDR1 is GTSNPN and CDR2 is SVGIG (reference sequence). V lost 0 bases, J lost 8 bases, and 7 bases lay in between. The CDR3 DNA sequence: TGTGCCTGGAGTGTAAGGTCAGAAAAACTGTTTTTT. Translating gives CAWSVRSEKLFF.

The chain uses TRBV10-1 and TRBJ2-2; 7 nucleotides agree with TRBD1. V lost 9 bases, J lost 1 base, and 8 bases stayed unmatched. The CDR3 runs 15 residues. Per germline, CDR1 WNHNN and CDR2 SYGVQD (reference sequence). The CDR3, as DNA: TGCGCCAGTTACCCGGGACAGCTGAACACCGGGGAGCTGTTTTTT. This codes for CASYPGQLNTGELFF.

This clone was counted a single time. V usage is TRBV4-1 and J usage is TRBJ2-7; weak D call: TRBD2 (7 bases). V lost 2 bases and J lost 5, with 22 bases in between. Germline V gene sequence: CDR1 MGHRA, CDR2 YSYEKL. The CDR3 runs 17 residues. CDR3 protein: CASSQPDPSGEGDEQYF. The CDR3 DNA follows: TGCGCCAGCAGCCAACCTGATCCGAGCGGGGAGGGGGACGAGCAGTACTTC.

This chain joins TRBV18 and TRBJ1-2; no definite D call. The V gene's germline CDR1 is KGHSH and CDR2 LQKENI. V was shortened by 2 bases and J by 1 base, with 17 bases between the two germline ends. The CDR3 contains 17 residues. The DNA of the CDR3 is TGTGCCAGCTCACCATCCTTTGTAACCGCTCTTAACTATGGCTACACCTTC. As protein: CASSPSFVTALNYGYTF.

Notes on this clone: A junction boundary mismatches the germline segment, possibly from a read error. The chain employs TRBV7-7 and TRBJ2-1, with TRBD1 identical over 8 bases. CDR3 length equals 16 residues. Germline V gene lookup returns CDR1 SSHAT and CDR2 FNYEAQ (reference sequence). The CDR3 reads CASSLEPDRVGNEQFF. The CDR3 DNA is TGTGCTAGCAGCTTAGAACCGGACAGGGTGGGGAATGAGCAGTTCTTC.

The chain combines TRBV14 with TRBJ1-4; possible D gene TRBD1, 5 bases. V was trimmed by 2 bases and J by 12 bases, leaving 16 bases between them. The CDR3 runs to 14 residues. Germline V gene sequence: CDR1 SGHDN, CDR2 FVKESK. The CDR3 reads CASSQIGRGKELFF. The DNA of the CDR3 is TGTGCCAGCAGCCAAATCGGACGGGGGAAAGAACTGTTTTTT.

This chain links TRBV27 with TRBJ1-1; 7 bases fit TRBD1. The V and J ends lost 4 bases and 5 bases, in that order; junction bases with no gene match: 4. There are 13 residues in the CDR3. Germline CDR1 is MNHEY and CDR2 is SMNVEV (reference sequence). The CDR3 sequence is CASSWNRGTEAFF. Here the CDR3 DNA reads TGTGCCAGCAGTTGGAACAGGGGTACTGAAGCTTTCTTT.

The rearrangement joins TRBV27 to TRBJ2-3; D not certain. The V end was cut by 3 bases, the J end by 1 base, with 14 bases between. This CDR3 has 16 amino acids. CDR1 MNHEY and CDR2 SMNVEV come from the germline V gene (reference sequence). As DNA, the CDR3 is TGTGCCAGCAGTTTTGAATGGACGGGTCGCACAGATACGCAGTATTTT. This translates into CASSFEWTGRTDTQYF.

V and J are TRBV7-2 and TRBJ1-5; D is unresolved. V gave up 5 bases and J gave up 9 bases, with 17 bases separating them. There are 14 residues in the CDR3. Germline V gene lookup returns CDR1 SGHTA and CDR2 FQGNSA. The CDR3 DNA reads TGTGCCAGCAGCCGCGGGAGCCCGGGGTTGCCCCAGCATTTT. Amino acids: CASSRGSPGLPQHF.

The rearrangement links TRBV7-9 to TRBJ2-7; D is tentatively TRBD1 or TRBD2 (5 bases each). The CDR3 length is 16 residues. CDR1 and CDR2 from the germline V gene are SEHNR and FQNEAQ (reference sequence). The V and J ends lost 2 bases and 2 bases respectively, with 16 bases between them. CDR3 amino acids: CASSLSSGREAYEQYF. In nucleotides, the CDR3 is TGTGCCAGCAGCTTATCATCGGGACGGGAAGCCTACGAGCAGTACTTC.

CDR3 sequence: CASSLGLVRDYYYEQYF. The CDR3 DNA sequence: TGTGCCAGCAGCTTAGGTCTTGTGCGAGACTACTACTACGAGCAGTACTTC. The rearrangement links TRBV7-9 to TRBJ2-7; a possible D gene is TRBD2 (5 bases). Per the germline V gene, CDR1 is SEHNR and CDR2 is FQNEAQ (reference sequence). V lost 1 base and J lost 3, with 19 bases in between. The length of the CDR3 is 17 residues.

The chain combines TRBV4-1 with TRBJ1-3; the match to TRBD1 covers 7 bases. V was pared by 0 bases and J by 0 bases, with 8 bases of the junction left unmatched. Germline CDR1 and CDR2: MGHRA and YSYEKL. The CDR3 has 18 residues. The CDR3 nucleotides read TGCGCCAGCAGCCAAGATTCGGACAGGCTCTTCTCTGGAAACACCATATATTTT. The encoded protein is CASSQDSDRLFSGNTIYF.

The chain joins TRBV28 to TRBJ2-3; D is uncertain. Germline loops: CDR1 MDHEN, CDR2 SYDVKM. The CDR3 length is 11 residues. The germline V and J ends were trimmed by 5 bases and 2 bases, with 2 bases remaining between them. CDR3 region: CASSLTDTQYF. CDR3 coding DNA: TGTGCCAGCAGTCTCACAGATACGCAGTATTTT.

CDR3 protein: CASSHGGASNQPQHF. The CDR3, as DNA: TGTGCCAGCTCACACGGGGGCGCGAGCAATCAGCCCCAGCATTTT. The chain carries TRBV18 and TRBJ1-5, with D maybe TRBD1 (6 bases). V was cut by 4 bases and J by 1 base, with 11 bases left in between. Germline V CDR1 and CDR2: KGHSH, LQKENI. This CDR3 contains 15 residues.

The rearrangement links TRBV6-5 to TRBJ2-3; D may be TRBD1 or TRBD2 (5 bases each). The germline gives CDR1 MNHEY, CDR2 SVGAGI. This CDR3 contains 15 residues. The ends were cut back, 6 bases at V and 2 bases at J, with 15 bases in the middle. CDR3 region: CASSRRDGVTDTQYF. DNA for the CDR3: TGTGCCAGCAGCCGCCGGGACGGTGTCACAGATACGCAGTATTTT.

The chain employs TRBV7-9 and TRBJ2-7, with D tentatively TRBD1 or TRBD2 (5 bases each). This CDR3 has 17 amino acids. The V and J ends lost 3 bases and 4 bases respectively, with 22 bases between them. Germline V gives CDR1 SEHNR, CDR2 FQNEAQ (reference sequence). The DNA for the CDR3 is TGTGCCAGCAGCTTTGAGGGGTATGGGCTCGGCGAGTACGAGCAGTACTTC. This gives the protein CASSFEGYGLGEYEQYF. The whole variable domain, filled in from reference TRBV7-9 and TRBJ2-7, reads DTGVSQNPRHKITKRGQNVTFRCDPISEHNRLYWYRQTLGQGPEFLTYFQNEAQLEKSRLLSDRFSAERPKGSFSTLEIQRTEQGDSAMYLCASSFEGYGLGEYEQYFGPGTRLTVT.

This chain joins TRBV7-2 and TRBJ1-2; TRBD1 matches at 8 bases. Losses at the gene ends were 2 bases for V and 2 bases for J; bases not matched to a gene: 4. There are 15 residues in the CDR3. The germline V gene encodes CDR1 SGHTA and CDR2 FQGNSA. This chain's CDR3 is CASSLRQGKNYGYTF. DNA for the CDR3: TGTGCCAGCAGCTTACGACAGGGGAAGAACTATGGCTACACCTTC.